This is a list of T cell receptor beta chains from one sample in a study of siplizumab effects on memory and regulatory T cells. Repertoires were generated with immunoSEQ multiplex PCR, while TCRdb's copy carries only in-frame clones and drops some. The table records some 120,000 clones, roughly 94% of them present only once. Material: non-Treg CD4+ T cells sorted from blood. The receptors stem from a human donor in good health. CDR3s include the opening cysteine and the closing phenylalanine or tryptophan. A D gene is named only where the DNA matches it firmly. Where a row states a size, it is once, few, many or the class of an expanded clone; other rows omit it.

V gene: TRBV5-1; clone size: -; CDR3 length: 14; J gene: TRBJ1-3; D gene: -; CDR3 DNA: TGCGCCAGCAGCTTGGACGGGGAAGGAAACACCATATATTTT; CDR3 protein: CASSLDGEGNTIYF
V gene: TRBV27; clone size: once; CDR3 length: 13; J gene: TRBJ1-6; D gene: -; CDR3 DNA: TGTGCCAGCCGCGGGGCAGTTAATTCACCCCTCCACTTT; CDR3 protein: CASRGAVNSPLHF
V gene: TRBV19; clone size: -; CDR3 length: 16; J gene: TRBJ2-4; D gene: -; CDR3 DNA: TGTGCCAGTAGTACCCCCGGTGAGGTAGCCAAAAACATTCAGTACTTC; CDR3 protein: CASSTPGEVAKNIQYF
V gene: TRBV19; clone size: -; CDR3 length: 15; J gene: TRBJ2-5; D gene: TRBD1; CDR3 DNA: TGTGCCAGTCGGAGGGGTACAGGGGGCGCCGAGACCCAGTACTTC; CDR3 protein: CASRRGTGGAETQYF
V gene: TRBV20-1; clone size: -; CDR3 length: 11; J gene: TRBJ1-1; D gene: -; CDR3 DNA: TGCAGTGCATCTACAGGGACTGAAGCTTTCTTT; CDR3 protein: CSASTGTEAFF
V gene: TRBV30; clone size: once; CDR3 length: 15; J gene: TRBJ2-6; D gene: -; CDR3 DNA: TGTGCCTGGCGAGAACCGAGCTCTGGGGCCAACGTCCTGACTTTC; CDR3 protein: CAWREPSSGANVLTF
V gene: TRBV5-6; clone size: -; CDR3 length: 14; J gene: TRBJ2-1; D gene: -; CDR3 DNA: TGTGCCAGCAGCCTGGCGGGCTCCTACAATGAGCAGTTCTTC; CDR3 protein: CASSLAGSYNEQFF
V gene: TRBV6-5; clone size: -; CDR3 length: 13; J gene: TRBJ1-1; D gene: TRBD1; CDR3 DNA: TGTGCCAGCAGTCCGCCGGGACAGGGCCGAGCTTTCTTT; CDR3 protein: CASSPPGQGRAFF
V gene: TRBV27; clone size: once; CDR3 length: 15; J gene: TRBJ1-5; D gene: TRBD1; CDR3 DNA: TGTGCCAGCAGTTTAGGGACAGGGAGGAATCAGCCCCAGCATTTT; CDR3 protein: CASSLGTGRNQPQHF
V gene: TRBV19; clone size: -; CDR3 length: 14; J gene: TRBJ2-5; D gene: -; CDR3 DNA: TGTGCCAGTAGTCGTTGGGGCGTACAAGAGACCCAGTACTTC; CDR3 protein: CASSRWGVQETQYF
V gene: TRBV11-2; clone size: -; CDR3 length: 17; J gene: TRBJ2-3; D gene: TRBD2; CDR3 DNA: TGTGCCAGCAGCTTAATGCCCGGAGCGGGGGGCCCCGGAACGCAGTATTTT; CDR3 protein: CASSLMPGAGGPGTQYF
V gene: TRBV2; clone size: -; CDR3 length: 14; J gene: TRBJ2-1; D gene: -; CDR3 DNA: TGTGCCAGCAGCCTACCCCGCTCCTACAATGAGCAGTTCTTC; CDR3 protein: CASSLPRSYNEQFF
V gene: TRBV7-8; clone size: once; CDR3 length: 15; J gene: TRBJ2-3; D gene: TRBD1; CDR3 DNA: TGTGCCAGCAGCTATGGGACAGGGGAAACAGATACGCAGTATTTT; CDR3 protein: CASSYGTGETDTQYF
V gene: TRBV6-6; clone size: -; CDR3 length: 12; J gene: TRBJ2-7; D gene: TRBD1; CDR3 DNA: TGTGCCAGCACTCCGACAGGGTGGGAGCAGTACTTC; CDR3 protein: CASTPTGWEQYF
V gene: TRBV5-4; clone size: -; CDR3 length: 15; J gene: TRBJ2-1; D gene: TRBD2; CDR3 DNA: TGTGCCAGCAGCTTGACTAGCGGGGCTGTAGGTGAGCAGTTCTTC; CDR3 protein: CASSLTSGAVGEQFF
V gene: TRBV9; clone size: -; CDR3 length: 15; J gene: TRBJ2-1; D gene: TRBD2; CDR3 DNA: TGTGCCAGCAGCCTTTTAGCGGGAGTCCACAATGAGCAGTTCTTC; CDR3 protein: CASSLLAGVHNEQFF
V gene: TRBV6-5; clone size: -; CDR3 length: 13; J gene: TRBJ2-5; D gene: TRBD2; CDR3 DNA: TGTGCCAGCAGTTCGGGAGGCTGGGAGACCCAGTACTTC; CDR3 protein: CASSSGGWETQYF
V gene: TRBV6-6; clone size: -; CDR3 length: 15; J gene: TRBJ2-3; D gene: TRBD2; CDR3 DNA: TGTGCCAGCAGTTCCCAAGCGGGAGCGGGGGATACGCAGTATTTT; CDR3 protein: CASSSQAGAGDTQYF
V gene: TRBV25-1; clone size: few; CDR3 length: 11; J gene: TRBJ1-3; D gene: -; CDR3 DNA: TGTGCCAGCAGTGATAGGAACACCATATATTTT; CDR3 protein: CASSDRNTIYF
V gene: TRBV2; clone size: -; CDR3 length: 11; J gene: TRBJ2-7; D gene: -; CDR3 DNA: TGTGCCAGCACGGGGATTTACGAGCAGTACTTC; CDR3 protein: CASTGIYEQYF
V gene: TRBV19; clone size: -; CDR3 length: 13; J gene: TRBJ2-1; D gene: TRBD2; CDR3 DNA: TGTGCAGCGGGACTAGCGGGAGAGAATGAGCAGTTCTTC; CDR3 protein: CAAGLAGENEQFF
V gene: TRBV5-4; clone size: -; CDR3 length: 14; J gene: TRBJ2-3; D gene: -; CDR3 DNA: TGTGCCAGCAGCTTGGCCCAATTGTTGGGTACGCAGTATTTT; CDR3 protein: CASSLAQLLGTQYF
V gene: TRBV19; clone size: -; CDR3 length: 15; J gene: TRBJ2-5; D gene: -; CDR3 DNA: TGTGCCAGTAGTGTCGCCGGGACCTGGGGGGAGACCCAGTACTTC; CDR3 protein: CASSVAGTWGETQYF
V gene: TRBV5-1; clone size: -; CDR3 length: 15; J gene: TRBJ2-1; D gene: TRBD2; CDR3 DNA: TGCGCCAGCAGTAAACTAGCGGGGTCCTACAATGAGCAGTTCTTC; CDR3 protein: CASSKLAGSYNEQFF
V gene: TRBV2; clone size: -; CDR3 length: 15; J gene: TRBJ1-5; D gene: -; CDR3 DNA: TGTGCCAGCAGTGAAACGGACAGCGGGAGAGGGCCCCAGCATTTT; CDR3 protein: CASSETDSGRGPQHF
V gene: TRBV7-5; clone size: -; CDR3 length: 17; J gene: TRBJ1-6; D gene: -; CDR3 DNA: TGTGCCAGAAGCCCCCCAGAGGCCCACTCCTATAATTCACCCCTCCACTTT; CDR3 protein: CARSPPEAHSYNSPLHF
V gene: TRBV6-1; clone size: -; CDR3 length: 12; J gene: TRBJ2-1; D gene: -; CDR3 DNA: TGTGCCAGCAGTGATAGGTGGAATGAGCAGTTCTTC; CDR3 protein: CASSDRWNEQFF
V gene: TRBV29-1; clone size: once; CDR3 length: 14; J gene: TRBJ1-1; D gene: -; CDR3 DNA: TGCCTTTCCGAAGAGGGAGTATGGAACACTGAAGCTTTCTTT; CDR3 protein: CLSEEGVWNTEAFF
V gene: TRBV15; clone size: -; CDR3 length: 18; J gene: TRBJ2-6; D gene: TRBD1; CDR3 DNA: TGTGCCACCAGCACCTCGGACAGGGTTCCGGCCGGGGCCAACGTCCTGACTTTC; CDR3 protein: CATSTSDRVPAGANVLTF
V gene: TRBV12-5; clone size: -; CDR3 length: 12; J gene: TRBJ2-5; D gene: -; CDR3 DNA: TGTGCTAGTGGTTCAGCACCAGAGACCCAGTACTTC; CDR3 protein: CASGSAPETQYF
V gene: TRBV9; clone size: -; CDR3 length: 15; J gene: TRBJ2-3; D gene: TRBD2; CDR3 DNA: TGTGCCAGCAGCGTAGCTAGCGGGGGCACAGATACGCAGTATTTT; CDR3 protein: CASSVASGGTDTQYF
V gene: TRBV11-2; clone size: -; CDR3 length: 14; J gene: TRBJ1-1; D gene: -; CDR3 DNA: TGTGCCAGCAGCTTAGAGGCAGCGAACACTGAAGCTTTCTTT; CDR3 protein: CASSLEAANTEAFF
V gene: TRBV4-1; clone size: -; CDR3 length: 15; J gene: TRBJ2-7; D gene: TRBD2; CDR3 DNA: TGCGCCAGCAGCCAAGGACTAGCGGGAAACTACGAGCAGTACTTC; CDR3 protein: CASSQGLAGNYEQYF
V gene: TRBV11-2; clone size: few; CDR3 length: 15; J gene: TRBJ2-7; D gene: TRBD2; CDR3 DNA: TGTGCCAGCAGCTTACTAGCGGGAGGAACATACGAGCAGTACTTC; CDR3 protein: CASSLLAGGTYEQYF
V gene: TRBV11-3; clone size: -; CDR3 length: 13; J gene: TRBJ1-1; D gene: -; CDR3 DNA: TGTGCCAGCAGCTGGGCCCAGGACACTGAAGCTTTCTTT; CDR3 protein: CASSWAQDTEAFF
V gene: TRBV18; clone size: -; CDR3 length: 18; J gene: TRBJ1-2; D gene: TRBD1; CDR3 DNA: TGTGCCAGCTCACCGATCGAATTTAACAGGGGAGCGGGCTATGGCTACACCTTC; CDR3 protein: CASSPIEFNRGAGYGYTF
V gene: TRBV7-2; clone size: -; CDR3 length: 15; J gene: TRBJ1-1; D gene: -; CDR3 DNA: TGTGCCAGCAGCTTACCTATGGGGTTGAACACTGAAGCTTTCTTT; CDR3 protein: CASSLPMGLNTEAFF
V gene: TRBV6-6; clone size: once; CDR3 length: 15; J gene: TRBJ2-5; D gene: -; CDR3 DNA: TGTGCCAGCAGTTACCCACAGACAGTGACAGAGACCCAGTACTTC; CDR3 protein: CASSYPQTVTETQYF
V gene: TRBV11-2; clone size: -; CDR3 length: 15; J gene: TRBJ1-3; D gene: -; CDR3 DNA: TGTGCCAGCAGCCTCGGGACGAAGCCTGGAAACACCATATATTTT; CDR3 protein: CASSLGTKPGNTIYF
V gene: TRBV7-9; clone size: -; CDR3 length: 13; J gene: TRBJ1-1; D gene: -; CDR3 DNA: TGTGCCAGCAGCCCCCTTTCGGGCACTGAAGCTTTCTTT; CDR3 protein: CASSPLSGTEAFF
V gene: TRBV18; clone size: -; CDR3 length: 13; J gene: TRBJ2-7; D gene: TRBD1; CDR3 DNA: TGTGCCAGCTCACCAACACAGGGGAGCGAGCAGTACTTC; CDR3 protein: CASSPTQGSEQYF
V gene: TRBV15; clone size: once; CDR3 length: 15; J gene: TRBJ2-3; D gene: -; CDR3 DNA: TGTGCCACCAGCAGAGATAGGAGGGCCACAGATACGCAGTATTTT; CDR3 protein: CATSRDRRATDTQYF
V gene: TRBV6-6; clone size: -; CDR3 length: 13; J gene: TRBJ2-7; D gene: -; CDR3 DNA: TGTGCCAGCAGGTTACAGGAGCCCTACGAGCAGTACTTC; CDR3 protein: CASRLQEPYEQYF
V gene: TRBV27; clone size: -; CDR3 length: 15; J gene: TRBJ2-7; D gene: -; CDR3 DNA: TGTGCCAGCAGCCCAAGTCAGGATCTTCACTACGAGCAGTACTTC; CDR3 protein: CASSPSQDLHYEQYF
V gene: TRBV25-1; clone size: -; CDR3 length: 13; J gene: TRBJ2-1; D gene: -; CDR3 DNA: TGTGCCAGCACCTTGGACAGATACAATGAGCAGTTCTTC; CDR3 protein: CASTLDRYNEQFF
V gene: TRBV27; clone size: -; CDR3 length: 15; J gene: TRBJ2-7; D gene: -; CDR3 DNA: TGTGCCAGCAGTCCCAGACAGGGACTAAGGGTCGAGCAGTACTTC; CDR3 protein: CASSPRQGLRVEQYF
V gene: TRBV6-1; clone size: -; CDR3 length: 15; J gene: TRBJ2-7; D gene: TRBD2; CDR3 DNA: TGTGCCAGCAGATGGACTACGGGGGGAACCTACGAGCAGTACTTC; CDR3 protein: CASRWTTGGTYEQYF
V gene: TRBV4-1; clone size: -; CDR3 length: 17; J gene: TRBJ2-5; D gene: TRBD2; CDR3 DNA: TGCGCCAGCAGCCACTGGGTAGGAGCGGGGCGGCAAGAGACCCAGTACTTC; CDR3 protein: CASSHWVGAGRQETQYF
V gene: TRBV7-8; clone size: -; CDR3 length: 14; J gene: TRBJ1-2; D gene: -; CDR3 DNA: TGTGCCAGCAGCTTAGAGGGCCTCCGGTCTGGCTACACCTTC; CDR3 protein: CASSLEGLRSGYTF
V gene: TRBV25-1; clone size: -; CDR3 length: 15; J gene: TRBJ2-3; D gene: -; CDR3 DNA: TGTGCCAGCAGTGAATCGGGGGCTAGCACAGATACGCAGTATTTT; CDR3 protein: CASSESGASTDTQYF
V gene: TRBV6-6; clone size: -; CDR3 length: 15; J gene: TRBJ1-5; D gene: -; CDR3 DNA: TGTGCCAGCAGTTACCGCCAGGGGAATCATCAGCCCCAGCATTTT; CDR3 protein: CASSYRQGNHQPQHF
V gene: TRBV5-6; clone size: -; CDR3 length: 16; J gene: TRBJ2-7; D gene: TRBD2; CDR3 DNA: TGTGCCAGCAGCTTGGATCCTAGCGGGAGCACCTACGAGCAGTACTTC; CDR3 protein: CASSLDPSGSTYEQYF
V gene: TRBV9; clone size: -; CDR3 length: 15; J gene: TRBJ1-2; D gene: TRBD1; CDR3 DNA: TGTGCCAGCAGCGTAGGGGGACAGGCTAACTATGGCTACACCTTC; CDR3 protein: CASSVGGQANYGYTF